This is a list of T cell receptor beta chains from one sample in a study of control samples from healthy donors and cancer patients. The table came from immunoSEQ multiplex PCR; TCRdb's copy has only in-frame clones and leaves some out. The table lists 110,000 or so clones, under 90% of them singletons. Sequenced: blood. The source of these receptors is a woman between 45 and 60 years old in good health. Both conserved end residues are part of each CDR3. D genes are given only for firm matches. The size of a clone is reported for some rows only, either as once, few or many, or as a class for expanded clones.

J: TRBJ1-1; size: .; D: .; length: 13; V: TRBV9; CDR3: CASSPPGNTEAFF; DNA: TGTGCCAGCAGCCCCCCAGGGAACACTGAAGCTTTCTTT
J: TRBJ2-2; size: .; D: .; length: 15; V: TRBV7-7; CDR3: CASSRGLGNTGELFF; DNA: TGTGCTAGCAGCCGTGGTCTAGGGAACACCGGGGAGCTGTTTTTT
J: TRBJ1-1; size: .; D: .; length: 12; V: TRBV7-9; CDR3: CASSLVNTEAFF; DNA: TGTGCCAGCAGCTTAGTGAACACTGAAGCTTTCTTT
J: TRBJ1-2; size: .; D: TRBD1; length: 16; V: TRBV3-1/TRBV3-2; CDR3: CASSLHRQGRNYGYTF; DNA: TGTGCCAGCAGCTTACATCGACAGGGGCGAAACTATGGCTACACCTTC
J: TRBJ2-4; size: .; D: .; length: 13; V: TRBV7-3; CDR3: CASSLRDKNIQYF; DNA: TGTGCCAGCAGCTTACGGGACAAAAACATTCAGTACTTC
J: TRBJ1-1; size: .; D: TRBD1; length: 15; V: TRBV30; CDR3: CAWSPGTGLNTEAFF; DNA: TGTGCCTGGAGTCCCGGGACAGGATTGAACACTGAAGCTTTCTTT
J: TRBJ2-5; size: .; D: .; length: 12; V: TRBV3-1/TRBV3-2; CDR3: CASLGGQETQYF; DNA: TGTGCCAGCCTAGGGGGGCAAGAGACCCAGTACTTC
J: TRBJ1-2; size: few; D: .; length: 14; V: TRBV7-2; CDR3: CASSSPDNREGYTF; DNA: TGTGCCAGCAGCTCCCCGGATAATCGAGAAGGCTACACCTTC
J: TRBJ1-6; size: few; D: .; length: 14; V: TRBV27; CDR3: CASSFSRVHSPLHF; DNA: TGTGCCAGCAGTTTCTCCAGGGTTCATTCACCCCTCCACTTT
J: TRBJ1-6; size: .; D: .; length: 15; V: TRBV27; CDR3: CASSSPGPYNSPLHF; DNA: TGTGCCAGCAGCAGCCCCGGGCCCTATAATTCACCCCTCCACTTT
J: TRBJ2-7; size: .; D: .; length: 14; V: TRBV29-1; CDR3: CSVEVQVSGSEQYF; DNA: TGCAGCGTTGAAGTTCAGGTGTCGGGGAGCGAGCAGTACTTC
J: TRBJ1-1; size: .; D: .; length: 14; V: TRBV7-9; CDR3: CASSLGRGSTEAFF; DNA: TGTGCCAGCAGCCTCGGAAGGGGGTCCACTGAAGCTTTCTTT
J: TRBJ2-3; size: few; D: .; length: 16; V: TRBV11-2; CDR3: CASSLATWVSTDTQYF; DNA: TGTGCCAGCAGCTTAGCGACTTGGGTGAGCACAGATACGCAGTATTTT
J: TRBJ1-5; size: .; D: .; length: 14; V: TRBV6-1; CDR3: CASSEPSVNQPQHF; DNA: TGTGCCAGCAGTGAGCCGTCAGTCAATCAGCCCCAGCATTTT
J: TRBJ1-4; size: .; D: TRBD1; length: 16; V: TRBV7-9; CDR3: CASSNQGGMINEKLFF; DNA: TGTGCCAGCAGTAACCAGGGGGGAATGATTAATGAAAAACTGTTTTTT
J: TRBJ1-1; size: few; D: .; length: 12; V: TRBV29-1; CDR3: CSVEPPGSEAFF; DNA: TGCAGCGTTGAACCCCCAGGATCTGAAGCTTTCTTT
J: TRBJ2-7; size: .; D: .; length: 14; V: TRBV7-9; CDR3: CASSLRRSGYEQYF; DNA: TGTGCCAGCAGCTTACGTCGGTCTGGCTACGAGCAGTACTTC
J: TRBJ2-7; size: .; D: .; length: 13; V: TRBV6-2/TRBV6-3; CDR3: CASSYSEGSEQYF; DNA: TGTGCCAGCAGTTACTCCGAGGGGTCCGAGCAGTACTTC
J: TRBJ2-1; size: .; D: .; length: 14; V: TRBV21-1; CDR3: CASSKASGDNEQFF; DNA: TGTGCCAGCAGCAAAGCGAGCGGTGACAATGAGCAGTTCTTC
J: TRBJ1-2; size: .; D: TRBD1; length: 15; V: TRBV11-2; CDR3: CASSLAPGQPYGYTF; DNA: TGTGCCAGCAGCTTAGCCCCGGGACAGCCCTATGGCTACACCTTC
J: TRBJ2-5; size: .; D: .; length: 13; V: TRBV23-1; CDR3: CASTGTPKETQYF; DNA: TGCGCCAGCACGGGGACGCCAAAAGAGACCCAGTACTTC
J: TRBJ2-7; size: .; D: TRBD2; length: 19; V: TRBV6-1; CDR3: CASSEKGPGRTSGSYEQYF; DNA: TGTGCCAGCAGTGAAAAGGGACCTGGTCGGACTAGCGGGTCCTACGAGCAGTACTTC
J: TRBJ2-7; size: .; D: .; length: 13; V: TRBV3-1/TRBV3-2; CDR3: CASSPAKGGEQYF; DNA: TGTGCCAGCAGCCCAGCTAAAGGGGGCGAGCAGTACTTC
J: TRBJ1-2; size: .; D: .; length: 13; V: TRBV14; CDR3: CASSQGQHYGYTF; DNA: TGTGCCAGCAGCCAAGGACAGCACTATGGCTACACCTTC
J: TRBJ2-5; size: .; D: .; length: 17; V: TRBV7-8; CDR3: CASSLGMGEAHPETQYF; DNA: TGTGCCAGCAGCTTAGGAATGGGGGAGGCCCATCCGGAGACCCAGTACTTC
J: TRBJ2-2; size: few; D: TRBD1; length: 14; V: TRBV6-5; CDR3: CASSPRGKDGELFF; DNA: TGTGCCAGCAGCCCCAGGGGGAAGGACGGGGAGCTGTTTTTT
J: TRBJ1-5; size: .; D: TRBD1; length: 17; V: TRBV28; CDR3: CASSLLGGDRVNQPQHF; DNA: TGTGCCAGCAGTTTGCTGGGGGGGGACAGGGTCAATCAGCCCCAGCATTTT
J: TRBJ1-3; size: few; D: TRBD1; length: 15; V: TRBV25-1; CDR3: CASSELGGNGNTIYF; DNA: TGTGCCAGCAGTGAATTAGGGGGCAACGGAAACACCATATATTTT
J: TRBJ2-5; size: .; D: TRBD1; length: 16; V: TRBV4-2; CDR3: CASSPSTGNGEETQYF; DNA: TGTGCCAGCAGCCCATCGACAGGGAATGGGGAAGAGACCCAGTACTTC
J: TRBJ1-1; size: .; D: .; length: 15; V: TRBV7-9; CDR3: CASSPWGGQDTEAFF; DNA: TGTGCCAGCAGCCCCTGGGGGGGCCAGGACACTGAAGCTTTCTTT
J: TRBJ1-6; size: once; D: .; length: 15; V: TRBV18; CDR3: CASSPTQGHNSPLHF; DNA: TGTGCCAGCTCACCAACCCAAGGGCATAATTCACCCCTCCACTTT
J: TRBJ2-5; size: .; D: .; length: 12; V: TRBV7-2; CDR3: CASTLNRETQYF; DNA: TGTGCCAGCACCCTTAACAGGGAAACCCAGTACTTC
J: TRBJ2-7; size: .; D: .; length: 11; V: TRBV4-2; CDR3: CASSHAAEQYF; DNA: TGTGCCAGCAGCCATGCGGCCGAGCAGTACTTC
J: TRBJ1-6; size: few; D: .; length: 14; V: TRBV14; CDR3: CASSHRGGNSPLHF; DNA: TGTGCCAGCAGCCATCGGGGAGGGAATTCACCCCTCCACTTT
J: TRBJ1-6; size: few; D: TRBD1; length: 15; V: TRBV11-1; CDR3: CASSEGAGGVSPLHF; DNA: TGTGCCAGCAGCGAGGGGGCAGGGGGCGTTTCACCCCTCCACTTT
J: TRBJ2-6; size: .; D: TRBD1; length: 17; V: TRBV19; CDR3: CASTTGAGWSGANVLTF; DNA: TGTGCCAGTACCACAGGGGCAGGCTGGTCTGGGGCCAACGTCCTGACTTTC
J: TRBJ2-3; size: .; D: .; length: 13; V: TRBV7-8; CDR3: CASRLAQGDTQYF; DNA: TGTGCCAGCAGACTAGCCCAGGGAGATACGCAGTATTTT
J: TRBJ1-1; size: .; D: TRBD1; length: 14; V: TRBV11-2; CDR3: CASSSPDRESEAFF; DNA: TGTGCCAGCAGCTCACCAGACAGGGAGTCTGAAGCTTTCTTT
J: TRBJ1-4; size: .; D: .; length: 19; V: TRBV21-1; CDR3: CASSIFELDTLATNEKLFF; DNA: TGTGCCAGCAGCATATTTGAACTCGACACGCTAGCAACTAATGAAAAACTGTTTTTT
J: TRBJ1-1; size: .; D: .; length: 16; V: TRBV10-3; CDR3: CAISESGHARGTEAFF; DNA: TGTGCCATCAGTGAGTCGGGTCACGCCAGGGGCACTGAAGCTTTCTTT
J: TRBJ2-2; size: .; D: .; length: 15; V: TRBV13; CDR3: CASSLLAGTTGELFF; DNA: TGTGCCAGCAGCTTACTAGCAGGGACCACCGGGGAGCTGTTTTTT
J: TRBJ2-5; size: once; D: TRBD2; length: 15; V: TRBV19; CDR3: CASSMGLAGVETQYF; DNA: TGTGCCAGTAGTATGGGACTAGCGGGAGTAGAGACCCAGTACTTC
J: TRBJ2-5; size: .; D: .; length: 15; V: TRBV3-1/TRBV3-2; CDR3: CASSQDPRAEETQYF; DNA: TGTGCCAGCAGCCAAGATCCCAGGGCCGAAGAGACCCAGTACTTC
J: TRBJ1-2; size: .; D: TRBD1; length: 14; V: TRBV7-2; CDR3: CASSLGEGARGYTF; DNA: TGTGCCAGCAGCTTAGGGGAGGGGGCTAGAGGCTACACCTTC
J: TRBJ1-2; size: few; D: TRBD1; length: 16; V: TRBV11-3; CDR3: CASSSRRGQGAGGYTF; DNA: TGTGCCAGCAGCTCCCGCAGGGGACAGGGGGCAGGAGGCTACACCTTC
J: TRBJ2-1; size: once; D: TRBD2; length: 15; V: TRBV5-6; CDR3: CASRERGGAYNEQFF; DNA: TGTGCCAGCAGGGAACGCGGGGGGGCCTACAATGAGCAGTTCTTC
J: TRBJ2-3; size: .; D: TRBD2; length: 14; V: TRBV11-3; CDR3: CASSSTGGGDTQYF; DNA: TGTGCCAGCAGCTCAACGGGCGGGGGAGATACGCAGTATTTT
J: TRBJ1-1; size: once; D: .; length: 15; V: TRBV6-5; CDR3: CASSYSEKGRTEAFF; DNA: TGTGCCAGCAGTTACTCGGAAAAAGGGCGCACTGAAGCTTTCTTT
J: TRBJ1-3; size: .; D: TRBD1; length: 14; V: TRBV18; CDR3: CASSTGVSGNTIYF; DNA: TGTGCCAGCTCTACAGGGGTGTCTGGAAACACCATATATTTT
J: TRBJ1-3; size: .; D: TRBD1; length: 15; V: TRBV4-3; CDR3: CASSRTTGDGNTIYF; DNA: TGCGCCAGCAGCCGCACGACAGGGGATGGAAACACCATATATTTT
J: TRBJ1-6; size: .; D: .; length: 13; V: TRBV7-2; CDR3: CASSSPAGKPLHF; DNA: TGTGCCAGCAGTTCCCCAGCGGGGAAACCCCTCCACTTT
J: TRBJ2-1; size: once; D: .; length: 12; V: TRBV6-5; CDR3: CATAFDDNEQFF; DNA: TGTGCCACTGCTTTCGACGACAATGAGCAGTTCTTC
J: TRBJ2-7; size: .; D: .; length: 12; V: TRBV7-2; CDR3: CASRRQNYEQYF; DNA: TGTGCCAGCAGACGACAGAACTACGAGCAGTACTTC
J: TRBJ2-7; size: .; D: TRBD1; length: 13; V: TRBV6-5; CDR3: CASSRDRGYEQYF; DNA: TGTGCCAGCAGCCGGGACAGGGGGTACGAGCAGTACTTC
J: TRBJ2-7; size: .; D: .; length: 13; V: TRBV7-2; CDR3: CASSFGRYYEQYF; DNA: TGTGCCAGCAGCTTTGGGAGGTACTACGAGCAGTACTTC